A selection of T cell receptor beta chains follows, all from one sample in a study of PD-1 blockade in classical Hodgkin lymphoma. This table comes from immunoSEQ multiplex PCR, and its TCRdb copy is limited to in-frame clones, with some not included. The table includes 8,500 or so clones, roughly four fifths detected once. The source was CD4+ T cells from blood, collected at baseline. The receptors shown here come from a human donor with classical Hodgkin lymphoma. CDR3s include the opening cysteine and the closing phenylalanine or tryptophan. A D gene is named only where the DNA matches it firmly. Size is stated for part of the rows, as once, few or many counts, or as a class when the clone is expanded.

length	D	V	J	size	CDR3	DNA
16	TRBD2	TRBV18	TRBJ2-1	few	CASSPRTSGIGSEQFF	TGTGCCAGCTCACCACGGACTAGCGGGATAGGGAGTGAGCAGTTCTTC
15	NA	TRBV5-5	TRBJ2-7	NA	CASSGGTGSPYEQYF	TGTGCCAGCAGCGGGGGCACAGGGTCCCCGTACGAGCAGTACTTC
14	TRBD2	TRBV27	TRBJ2-7	NA	CASSLQAGRYEQYF	TGTGCCAGCAGTTTACAAGCGGGGCGATACGAGCAGTACTTC
13	TRBD1	TRBV29-1	TRBJ1-1	NA	CSARQGSGTEAFF	TGCAGCGCGCGACAGGGGTCGGGCACTGAAGCTTTCTTT
15	TRBD2	TRBV19	TRBJ2-1	NA	CASNRVLAETSEQFF	TGTGCCAGTAATCGAGTACTAGCGGAAACTTCTGAGCAGTTCTTC
14	NA	TRBV6-1	TRBJ2-7	NA	CASSLRTGSYEQYF	TGTGCCAGCAGTCTGAGAACAGGGTCCTACGAGCAGTACTTC
15	NA	TRBV7-2	TRBJ2-2	NA	CASSFRGPNTGELFF	TGTGCCAGCAGCTTTCGCGGTCCGAACACCGGGGAGCTGTTTTTT
15	TRBD2	TRBV5-1	TRBJ2-1	NA	CASSDGTSGTGEQFF	TGCGCCAGCAGCGACGGGACTAGCGGAACGGGAGAGCAGTTCTTC
13	NA	TRBV2	TRBJ2-7	NA	CASWDPTPYEQYF	TGTGCCAGCTGGGACCCCACTCCCTACGAGCAGTACTTC
14	NA	TRBV10-3	TRBJ2-7	NA	CAISESGGSYEQYF	TGTGCCATCAGTGAGTCGGGGGGTAGCTACGAGCAGTACTTC
15	NA	TRBV2	TRBJ1-1	NA	CASSKQGGLNTEAFF	TGTGCCAGCAGTAAACAGGGTGGGCTGAACACTGAAGCTTTCTTT
16	NA	TRBV4-1	TRBJ2-1	NA	CASSQGRGFDYNEQFF	TGCGCCAGCAGCCAAGGTCGGGGGTTTGATTACAATGAGCAGTTCTTC
15	TRBD1	TRBV5-6	TRBJ2-3	NA	CASSVGTGGTDTQYF	TGTGCCAGCAGCGTGGGGACAGGGGGCACAGATACGCAGTATTTT